The next 8 T cell receptor delta chains were all read from a single sample in a study of Vδ1+ human thymocytes. General study points: In the thymus, TRG and TRD repertoires looked highly polyclonal with Gaussian CDR3 lengths.

The antigens of these receptors remain unknown. The template was reverse-transcribed extracted RNA. CDR3 amplicons came from multiplex PCR with pooled V-gene forward and constant-region reverse primers. TCRdb re-called clones from the multiplex PCR reads using CATT. Of about 27,000 delta-chain clones in the sample, 7.4% were seen once. The specimen was Vdelta1+ gamma-delta thymocytes from the thymus. Subset indicated: FACS-sorted CD3+ TCRalphabeta- TCRVdelta1+ TCRVdelta2- thymocytes. The receptors come from a girl under three years old who had congenital heart surgery.

This clone was counted once. The chain carries TRDV1 and TRDJ1; 7 nucleotides agree with TRDD3. TCRdb offers no J gene call, so here the DNA was matched to germline to obtain one. Trimming removed 4 bases from V and 3 bases from J; junction bases left unmatched: 17. In germline, CDR1 is TSWWSYY, CDR2 QGS. The CDR3 has 18 amino acids. CDR3 DNA sequence: TGTGCTCTTGGGGGCCATAAGTTCCGGGGGATGCGTGCCGATAAACTCATCTTT. This encodes CALGGHKFRGMRADKLIF.

This clone turned up a few times. The genes are TRDV1 and TRDJ1; TRDD2 matches 7 bases. The CDR3 runs to 19 residues. The germline CDR1 and CDR2 sequences are TSWWSYY and QGS. Losses at the gene ends were 5 bases for V and 0 bases for J; bases not matched to a gene: 18. The CDR3 nucleotides read TGTGCTCTTGGGCTAGTTTCCTACCCCGTACTAGAGTACACCGATAAACTCATCTTT. This translates into CALGLVSYPVLEYTDKLIF.

There are a few counts of this clone. This sequence joins TRDV1 and TRDJ1, with D maybe TRDD3 (6 bases). Trimming removed 4 bases at V and 1 base at J, with 22 bases between. Per germline, CDR1 TSWWSYY and CDR2 QGS. CDR3 length: 18 residues. The chain's CDR3 is CALGGLGGDPIFTDKLIF. As DNA, the CDR3 is TGTGCTCTTGGGGGTCTTGGGGGGGACCCTATCTTCACCGATAAACTCATCTTT.

The table lists this clone with a count of one. Given a much more abundant clone one base away, this may be a read error. The rearrangement links TRDV2 to TRDJ3, with 8 bases matching TRDD3. Matching the DNA to germline supplied the J gene, which TCRdb does not give. V dropped 3 bases and J dropped 0; count of bases not matched to a gene: 6. Germline assignment: CDR1 GEAIGNYY and CDR2 EKD. The CDR3 sequence is 18 residues long. The CDR3 is CACDVLGGSSWDTRQMFF. The CDR3 DNA sequence: TGTGCCTGTGACGTACTGGGGGGTAGCTCCTGGGACACCCGACAGATGTTTTTC.

This clone was seen a handful of times. V is TRDV1 and J is TRDJ1; D perhaps matches TRDD3 (6 bases). Germline lookup yields CDR1 TSWWSYY and CDR2 QGS. Trimming shortened V by 5 bases and J by 0 bases, and 28 bases separated the two germline ends. The CDR3 is made up of 20 amino acids. For the CDR3, the DNA is TGTGCTCTTGGGAACGACGTATGGGGGGGGCCGCCGAAACACACCGATAAACTCATCTTT. This encodes CALGNDVWGGPPKHTDKLIF.

The table lists this clone with a few counts. The gene calls are TRDV1 and TRDJ1; the match to TRDD3 covers 8 bases. CDR1 TSWWSYY and CDR2 QGS come from the germline V gene. The CDR3 spans 18 residues. CDR3 bases: TGTGCGCTCCCTTCCGAAAGCTCACTGGGGGTGTACACCGATAAACTCATCTTT. Protein product: CALPSESSLGVYTDKLIF.

V gene TRDV1 combines with J gene TRDJ1, with D tentatively TRDD2 or TRDD3 (5 bases each). This CDR3 comprises 20 residues. Germline V CDR1 and CDR2: TSWWSYY, QGS. Trimming took off 5 bases at V and 0 bases at J, with 28 bases between the two ends. This chain's CDR3 is CALGPGPPYGWGGHTDKLIF. The CDR3 DNA sequence: TGTGCTCTTGGGCCCGGGCCCCCCTACGGGTGGGGAGGTCACACCGATAAACTCATCTTT.

In this sample, this clone turned up a few times. The J gene is TRDJ1, the V gene TRDV1; 12 bases are a match to TRDD3. Trimming removed 1 base from V and 5 bases from J; junction bases left unmatched: 11. Germline CDR1 and CDR2: TSWWSYY and QGS. This CDR3 region has 18 residues. In nucleotides, the CDR3 is TGTGCTCTTGGGGAACGCGCCCTTACTGGGGGATACTCGGATAAACTCATCTTT. Translating it yields CALGERALTGGYSDKLIF.